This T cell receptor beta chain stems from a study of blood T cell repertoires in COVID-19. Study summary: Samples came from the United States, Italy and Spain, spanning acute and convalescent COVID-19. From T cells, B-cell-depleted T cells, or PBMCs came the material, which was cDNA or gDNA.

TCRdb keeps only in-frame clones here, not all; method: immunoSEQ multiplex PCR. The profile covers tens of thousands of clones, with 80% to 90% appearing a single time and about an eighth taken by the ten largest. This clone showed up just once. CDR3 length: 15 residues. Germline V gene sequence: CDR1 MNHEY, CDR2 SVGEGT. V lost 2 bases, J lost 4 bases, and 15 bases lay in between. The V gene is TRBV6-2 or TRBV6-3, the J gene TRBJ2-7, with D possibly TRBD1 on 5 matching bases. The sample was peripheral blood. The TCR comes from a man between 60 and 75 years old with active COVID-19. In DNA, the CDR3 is TGTGCCAGCAGTTACCTGCACAGGCCAGCATACGAGCAGTACTTC. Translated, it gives CASSYLHRPAYEQYF.